These 13 T cell receptor beta chains share one sample of origin, sequenced in a study of Ad26.COV2.S vaccination and SARS-CoV-2 variants. As for treatment: some 20 received Ad26.COV2.S at low or high dose, single or two shots; 5 received placebo; per-sample allocation not given. Samples analyzed were those drawn on day 63 after the first vaccine or placebo injection. Profiled with immunoSEQ multiplex PCR; TCRdb holds only in-frame clones, not every one. The table has around 300,000 clones, under 90% seen once. Sequenced material: peripheral blood, taken in a trial of Ad26.COV2.S vaccine versus placebo. These TCRs come from a person between 18 and 65 years old who received the Ad26.COV2.S COVID-19 vaccine or a placebo.

This clone occurred a few times. The chain uses TRBV28 and TRBJ1-5; tentative D call: TRBD1 (6 bases). Trimming stripped 6 bases from V and 7 bases from J, with 19 bases between. The CDR3 is made up of 15 amino acids. Germline loops: CDR1 MDHEN, CDR2 SYDVKM. The CDR3 sequence: CASRVGWGAEQPQHF. CDR3 DNA sequence: TGTGCCAGCAGAGTAGGGTGGGGGGCCGAACAGCCCCAGCATTTT.

This chain links TRBV4-1 with TRBJ2-6; tentative D call: TRBD2 (5 bases). Looked up from germline, CDR1 is MGHRA and CDR2 is YSYEKL. V was trimmed by 1 base and J by 0 bases, leaving 19 bases between them. The CDR3 is 20 amino acids. The CDR3 DNA reads TGCGCCAGCAGCCAAGCAACCTTCCCCCGGAGGCTCTCTGGGGCCAACGTCCTGACTTTC. Residues: CASSQATFPRRLSGANVLTF.

Concerning this clone: Other nucleotide sequences in the sample specify the same CDR3. The chain is built from TRBV12-3 or TRBV12-4 and TRBJ1-1; D is undetermined. The CDR3 is 13 amino acids. Trimming left V 3 bases short and J 1 base short, with 6 bases between. CDR3 bases: TGTGCCAGCAGTTTGGGCCCGAACACTGAAGCTTTCTTT. This sequence encodes CASSLGPNTEAFF.

V usage is TRBV11-1 and J usage is TRBJ1-5; D unresolved. The germline gives CDR1 SGHAT, CDR2 FQDESV (reference sequence). The CDR3 covers 13 residues. V lost 3 bases to trimming and J lost 5 bases, with 8 bases between them. This CDR3 is CASSFQDDQPQHF. CDR3 nucleotides: TGTGCCAGCAGCTTCCAAGACGATCAGCCCCAGCATTTT.

The chain couples TRBV7-2 to TRBJ2-6; no definite D call. V was pared by 5 bases and J by 0 bases, with 8 bases between. The CDR3 contains 15 residues. Germline CDR1 SGHTA, CDR2 FQGNSA. The chain's CDR3 is CASSRDVSGANVLTF. The CDR3 nucleotides read TGTGCCAGCAGCAGAGACGTCTCTGGGGCCAACGTCCTGACTTTC.

The chain joins TRBV7-3 to TRBJ1-6; D perhaps matches TRBD1 (5 bases). Germline CDR1 is SGHTA and CDR2 is FQGTGA. The V end lost 2 bases, the J end lost 4 bases, and 6 bases lay between the germline ends. The CDR3 runs to 14 residues. CDR3 in DNA: TGTGCCAGCAGCTTATCAGGGTATAATTCACCCCTCCACTTT. Amino acids: CASSLSGYNSPLHF. Complete variable domain (other parts from reference TRBV7-3 and TRBJ1-6): GAGVSQTPSNKVTEKGKYVELRCDPISGHTALYWYRQSLGQGPEFLIYFQGTGAADDSGLPNDRFFAVRPEGSVSTLKIQRTERGDSAVYLCASSLSGYNSPLHFGNGTRLTVT.

This chain joins TRBV6-5 and TRBJ1-1; tentatively, D is TRBD1 (5 bases). V lost 2 bases to trimming and J lost 5 bases, with 9 bases between them. Germline V gives CDR1 MNHEY, CDR2 SVGAGI. This CDR3 region has 13 residues. The CDR3, as DNA: TGTGCCAGCAGTTACGGGGGTGATACTGAAGCTTTCTTT. It specifies CASSYGGDTEAFF.

This chain uses TRBV7-2 with TRBJ1-2; TRBD1 aligns across 8 bases. The CDR3 runs to 14 residues. V lost 3 bases to trimming and J lost 8 bases; unmatched junction nucleotides: 8. Germline lookup yields CDR1 SGHTA and CDR2 FQGNSA. The CDR3 DNA reads TGTGCCAGCAGCTTCATCGGACAGGGCGGGGGCTACACCTTC. It translates to CASSFIGQGGGYTF.

This rearrangement joins TRBV5-8 to TRBJ2-7; weak D call: TRBD1 (6 bases). In germline, CDR1 is SGHTS, CDR2 YDEGEE. This CDR3 region has 13 residues. The V gene lost 3 bases and the J gene lost 4 bases, with 11 bases spanning the gap. This CDR3 reads CASSYLRGYEQYF. The CDR3 bases are TGTGCCAGCAGCTATCTCAGGGGATACGAGCAGTACTTC.

The rearrangement joins TRBV29-1 to TRBJ1-2, with D unresolved. Trimming took 0 bases from V and 2 from J, leaving 7 bases between them. This CDR3 comprises 13 residues. Germline loops: CDR1 SQVTM, CDR2 ANQGSEA. The CDR3 spells CSVEDQGNYGYTF. DNA of the CDR3: TGCAGCGTTGAAGATCAAGGGAACTATGGCTACACCTTC.

J is TRBJ2-3 and V is TRBV27, with 13 bases fitting TRBD2. Germline V gene data show CDR1 as MNHEY and CDR2 as SMNVEV (reference sequence). The V gene end was trimmed by 4 bases and the J gene end by 3 bases; junction bases not matched to a gene: 4. CDR3 length: 16 residues. The CDR3 sequence is CASSSPTSGGTDTQYF. CDR3 sequence (DNA): TGTGCCAGCAGTTCCCCGACTAGCGGGGGGACAGATACGCAGTATTTT.

The chain couples TRBV7-2 to TRBJ2-1; the match to TRBD1 covers 9 bases. CDR1 and CDR2 from the germline V gene are SGHTA and FQGNSA. Trimming took 6 bases from V and 6 from J; bases not matched to a gene: 9. The CDR3 runs 15 residues. The CDR3 nucleotides are TGTGCCAGCAGTTTTAACAGGGGGCATATCAATGAGCAGTTCTTC. Amino acid sequence: CASSFNRGHINEQFF.

The chain combines TRBV7-9 with TRBJ1-1; possible D gene TRBD1, 6 bases. The CDR3 totals 16 residues. Per the germline V gene, CDR1 is SEHNR and CDR2 is FQNEAQ (reference sequence). Trimming took 5 bases from V and 0 from J, leaving 16 bases between them. The CDR3 sequence is CASSPRDTILNTEAFF. The DNA of the CDR3 is TGTGCCAGCAGCCCCCGGGACACCATTCTGAACACTGAAGCTTTCTTT. Full variable domain (remainder filled in from reference TRBV7-9 and TRBJ1-1): DTGVSQNPRHKITKRGQNVTFRCDPISEHNRLYWYRQTLGQGPEFLTYFQNEAQLEKSRLLSDRFSAERPKGSFSTLEIQRTEQGDSAMYLCASSPRDTILNTEAFFGQGTRLTVV.